This T cell receptor (beta chain) was identified in a study of low-dose radiotherapy and immunotherapy resistance in tumors. The V end lost 1 base, the J end lost 1 base, and 7 bases lay between the germline ends. CDR3 size: 14 residues. Germline V CDR1 and CDR2: MGHRA, YSYEKL. This clonotype was counted between two and nine times. TRAV- and TRBV-specific primers, spanning alpha and beta chains, primed first-strand cDNA. TCRs underwent 15 to 25 PCR cycles of amplification with a constant-region primer and V-primer adapter. Each CDR3 protein is one row after TCRdb ran MiXCR on the reads. Of around 18,000 distinct CDR3 sequences listed, around 72% are singletons.

The TCR comes from a human donor with advanced metastatic prostate, ovarian, gallbladder or colorectal cancer (not recorded which). This table probably holds off-target reads from a library built for another chain. This sequence joins TRBV4-1 and TRBJ1-1; tentatively, D is TRBD1 (5 bases). The CDR3 region has the DNA TGCGCCAGCAGCCAAGGAAGGGGGAACACTGAAGCTTTCTTT. Amino acids: CASSQGRGNTEAFF.